This passage covers 19 T cell receptor beta chains from one sample sequenced in a study of cytomegalovirus exposure and HLA in healthy donors. Primers: 60 Vbeta forward and 13 Jbeta reverse. Method: immunoSEQ multiplex PCR; TCRdb's copy keeps in-frame clones and lacks some. The sample shows 150,000 to 250,000 clones, over 75% of them seen only once. The source material was PBMCs. Receptors were obtained from a woman aged 45 to 65 in good health and CMV-seronegative.

The chain joins TRBV6-4 to TRBJ2-1, with TRBD2 as a possible D gene (6 bases). In germline, CDR1 is MRHNA, CDR2 SNTAGT. Trimming stripped 5 bases from V and 0 bases from J, with 14 bases between. This CDR3 contains 16 residues. The DNA for the CDR3 is TGTGCCAGCAGTACCGGCGGGAAAAGCTCCTACAATGAGCAGTTCTTC. Residues: CASSTGGKSSYNEQFF.

J is TRBJ1-2 and V is TRBV30; weak D call: TRBD1 (5 bases). V dropped 3 bases and J dropped 4 bases, with 12 bases sitting between them. The CDR3 extends over 13 amino acids. CDR1 GTSNPN and CDR2 SVGIG come from the germline V gene (reference sequence). CDR3 sequence reads: CAWSLGQGYGYTF. The CDR3 nucleotides are TGTGCCTGGAGCCTGGGGCAAGGCTATGGCTACACCTTC. Filled out from reference TRBV30 and TRBJ1-2, the complete variable domain reads SQTIHQWPATLVQPVGSPLSLECTVEGTSNPNLYWYRQAAGRGLQLLFYSVGIGQISSEVPQNLSASRPQDRQFILSSKKLLLSDSGFYLCAWSLGQGYGYTFGSGTRLTVV.

This clone showed up just once. The genes are TRBV7-6 and TRBJ1-1; 10 nucleotides match TRBD1. The CDR3 consists of 14 residues. V gave up 4 bases and J gave up 8 bases; unmatched junction bases: 7. Germline CDR1 and CDR2: SGHVS and FNYEAQ. CDR3 sequence reads: CASSSTGTGEEAFF. The CDR3 DNA sequence: TGTGCCAGCAGCTCGACCGGGACAGGGGAAGAAGCTTTCTTT.

This sequence joins TRBV7-2 and TRBJ2-2; 14 nucleotides align to TRBD2. The CDR3 is 18 residues long. Germline assignment: CDR1 SGHTA and CDR2 FQGNSA. Trimming cost V 5 bases and J 0 bases; bases outside gene matches: 5. CDR3 loop: CASSQPTSGRANTGELFF. Here the CDR3 DNA reads TGTGCCAGCAGCCAACCGACTAGCGGGAGGGCGAACACCGGGGAGCTGTTTTTT.

The J gene is TRBJ2-2, the V gene TRBV10-1, with D unclear. The CDR3 covers 13 residues. Looked up from germline, CDR1 is WNHNN and CDR2 is SYGVQD (reference sequence). The ends were cut back, 4 bases at V and 7 bases at J, with 10 bases in the middle. CDR3 protein: CASSVEIHGELFF. Written as DNA, the CDR3 is TGCGCCAGCAGTGTAGAGATTCACGGGGAGCTGTTTTTT.

V gene TRBV11-2 combines with J gene TRBJ2-7; a weak D match, TRBD1 (6 bases). Trimming left V 5 bases short and J 3 bases short, with 17 bases between. This CDR3 contains 15 residues. In germline, CDR1 is SGHAT, CDR2 FQNNGV. The CDR3 protein is CASSPLRTVDYEQYF. The CDR3 coding sequence is TGTGCCAGCAGCCCTTTGAGGACAGTTGACTACGAGCAGTACTTC.

The chain links TRBV5-1 to TRBJ2-7, with TRBD1 matching over 10 bases. With 0 bases clipped from V and 6 bases from J, the junction kept 6 bases outside the gene matches. The CDR3 spans 15 residues. Germline V gene lookup returns CDR1 SGHRS and CDR2 YFSETQ. The CDR3 bases are TGCGCCAGCAGCTTGGGGACAGGGGGTTCTCTCGAGCAGTACTTC. Its protein product is CASSLGTGGSLEQYF.

Only a few counts were recorded for this clone. The J gene is TRBJ2-3, the V gene TRBV10-3; D might be TRBD2 (5 bases). CDR3 size: 14 residues. Trimming left V 0 bases short and J 9 bases short, with 13 bases between. Germline assignment: CDR1 ENHRY and CDR2 SYGVKD. CDR3 coding DNA: TGTGCCATCAGTGAGTCGAACGGCGGGCGCACGCAGTATTTT. As protein: CAISESNGGRTQYF.

The rearrangement links TRBV7-9 to TRBJ2-1; 7 bases align to TRBD2. Trimming took 1 base from V and 6 from J; bases not matched to a gene: 9. Germline CDR1 and CDR2: SEHNR and FQNEAQ (reference sequence). CDR3 size: 16 residues. The CDR3 DNA follows: TGTGCCAGCAGCTTAGTTGGGGGAGGGCCGGGCAATGAGCAGTTCTTC. Translated, it gives CASSLVGGGPGNEQFF. Variable domain in full (rest from reference TRBV7-9 and TRBJ2-1): DTGVSQNPRHKITKRGQNVTFRCDPISEHNRLYWYRQTLGQGPEFLTYFQNEAQLEKSRLLSDRFSAERPKGSFSTLEIQRTEQGDSAMYLCASSLVGGGPGNEQFFGPGTRLTVL.

The J gene is TRBJ1-5, the V gene TRBV9; 9 bases fit TRBD1. Per germline, CDR1 SGDLS and CDR2 YYNGEE. There are 15 residues in the CDR3. The trim removed 4 bases at V and 1 base at J, leaving 3 bases unmatched. Here the CDR3 DNA reads TGTGCCAGCAGCCGGGGACAGGGCAGCAATCAGCCCCAGCATTTT. Encoded protein: CASSRGQGSNQPQHF. Full variable domain (outside the CDR3, taken from reference TRBV9 and TRBJ1-5): DSGVTQTPKHLITATGQRVTLRCSPRSGDLSVYWYQQSLDQGLQFLIQYYNGEERAKGNILERFSAQQFPDLHSELNLSSLELGDSALYFCASSRGQGSNQPQHFGDGTRLSIL.

The chain links TRBV28 to TRBJ2-1, with 8 bases matching TRBD2. Germline CDR1 reads MDHEN; CDR2 reads SYDVKM. This CDR3 is built from 16 residues. The junction had 10 bases not matched to a gene; V was cut back by 5 bases and J by 4 bases. DNA for the CDR3: TGTGCCAGCAGTCCCCCTGAGGCTAGCGGGTACAATGAGCAGTTCTTC. Translation: CASSPPEASGYNEQFF.

This clone was seen only once. The junction and the germline gene differ at one end; a read error may be behind it. The chain is built from TRBV7-9 and TRBJ2-7; perhaps TRBD2 as D (6 bases). The CDR3 is made up of 14 amino acids. CDR1 and CDR2 (germline): SEHNR, FQNEAQ (reference sequence). CDR3 amino acids: CSSSWGGESYEQYF. CDR3 nucleotide sequence: TGTTCCAGCAGCTGGGGCGGGGAATCCTACGAGCAGTACTTC. The entire variable domain, with the rest obtained from reference TRBV7-9 and TRBJ2-7, is as follows: DTGVSQNPRHKITKRGQNVTFRCDPISEHNRLYWYRQTLGQGPEFLTYFQNEAQLEKSRLLSDRFSAERPKGSFSTLEIQRTEQGDSAMYLCSSSWGGESYEQYFGPGTRLTVT.

This chain connects TRBV7-6 to TRBJ1-5; D unresolved. The germline gives CDR1 SGHVS, CDR2 FNYEAQ. This CDR3 contains 13 residues. V was pared by 1 base and J by 6 bases, with 7 bases between. The CDR3 protein is CASSLGFGQPQHF. The CDR3 coding sequence is TGTGCCAGCAGCTTAGGGTTCGGTCAGCCCCAGCATTTT.

This chain links TRBV4-2 with TRBJ1-4, with 9 bases identical to TRBD1. In germline, CDR1 is LGHNA, CDR2 YNFKEQ. CDR3 length: 16 residues. With V trimmed by 4 bases and J by 4 bases, 7 bases remained unmatched. CDR3 residues: CASSPTGTGSNEKLFF. CDR3 nucleotide sequence: TGTGCCAGCAGCCCTACCGGGACAGGGAGTAATGAAAAACTGTTTTTT.

The chain couples TRBV5-8 to TRBJ2-3, with D unresolved. CDR3 length: 16 amino acids. Germline V gene lookup returns CDR1 SGHTS and CDR2 YDEGEE. V was cut by 0 bases and J by 6 bases, with 17 bases left in between. The CDR3 region has the DNA TGTGCCAGCAGCTTGGCCCTGACATTTGTCTCCGATACGCAGTATTTT. It translates to CASSLALTFVSDTQYF.

The V call is TRBV5-1, the J call TRBJ2-7, with 12 nucleotides matching TRBD2. Germline V gene data show CDR1 as SGHRS and CDR2 as YFSETQ. The CDR3 totals 16 residues. Losses at the gene ends were 2 bases for V and 6 bases for J; bases not matched to a gene: 9. CDR3 loop: CASSFEASGRGFEQYF. CDR3 nucleotide sequence: TGCGCCAGCAGCTTCGAGGCTAGCGGGAGGGGATTCGAGCAGTACTTC. The entire variable domain, with the rest obtained from reference TRBV5-1 and TRBJ2-7, is as follows: KAGVTQTPRYLIKTRGQQVTLSCSPISGHRSVSWYQQTPGQGLQFLFEYFSETQRNKGNFPGRFSGRQFSNSRSEMNVSTLELGDSALYLCASSFEASGRGFEQYFGPGTRLTVT.

The genes are TRBV14 and TRBJ1-3; no definite D call. V lost 0 bases and J lost 0, with 9 bases in between. This CDR3 spans 16 amino acids. Germline V CDR1 and CDR2: SGHDN, FVKESK. In DNA form, the CDR3 reads TGTGCCAGCAGCCAAGATCGACAAGTCTCTGGAAACACCATATATTTT. Amino acids: CASSQDRQVSGNTIYF. The full variable domain, completed using reference TRBV14 and TRBJ1-3, is EAGVTQFPSHSVIEKGQTVTLRCDPISGHDNLYWYRRVMGKEIKFLLHFVKESKQDESGMPNNRFLAERTGGTYSTLKVQPAELEDSGVYFCASSQDRQVSGNTIYFGEGSWLTVV.

The chain employs TRBV5-6 and TRBJ2-2; TRBD2 might be the D (7 bases). The CDR3 runs to 16 residues. Per the germline V gene, CDR1 is SGHDT and CDR2 is YYEEEE. V shed 4 bases and J shed 5 bases, with 18 bases lying between them. The CDR3 bases are TGTGCCAGCAGCGGGGGGGGCTTAGCGGCTACCGGGGAGCTGTTTTTT. Encoded protein: CASSGGGLAATGELFF.

V and J are TRBV6-5 and TRBJ2-5, with 11 bases aligning to TRBD1. Germline CDR1 is MNHEY and CDR2 is SVGAGI. The CDR3 covers 14 residues. The J segment lost 5 bases and the V segment lost 6 bases, leaving 5 bases of the junction unmatched. CDR3 sequence: CASSQDRGLETQYF. In DNA, the CDR3 is TGTGCCAGCAGCCAGGACAGGGGGCTGGAGACCCAGTACTTC.